This TCR beta chain was sequenced in a study of identical twins. General study points: Zero-insertion analyses were open to partial confounding by invariant MAIT and iNKT cells. Abundant beta clonotypes from cord blood had fewer insertions, unlike memory repertoires, which showed none. Cross-sectional statistical analysis was relied on for the conclusions, without the same donors being followed.

At least ten counts were recorded for this clonotype. Its antigen remains unidentified. Template switching (which added a universal primer site) was used, and cDNA carried unique molecular identifiers. MiXCR, run by TCRdb on the 5' RACE reads, gives a single entry per CDR3 protein. The table records 250,000 or so distinct CDR3 sequences, roughly an eighth of them present only once. These sequences were also reported in another study, on yellow fever vaccine responses in identical twins.

This TCR was sampled from a woman under 30 in good health. Sequenced material: memory (CD45RO+) T cells sorted from blood.

Here the CDR3 reads CASSGTVSYEQYF. CDR3 bases: TGTGCCAGCAGTGGGACAGTATCCTACGAGCAGTACTTC. The V gene is TRBV7-2, the J gene TRBJ2-7; 7 bases are a match to TRBD1. V dropped 6 bases and J dropped 1; count of bases not matched to a gene: 3. Germline V CDR1 and CDR2: SGHTA, FQGNSA. The CDR3 loop spans 13 amino acids.